This T cell receptor (beta chain) stems from a study of cytotoxic CD8 clonotypes in ibrutinib-treated CLL. Profiling relied on immunoSEQ multiplex PCR, and the TCRdb table lists in-frame clones only, not all of them. The sample lists fewer than 100,000 clones, more than 75% occurring once. The V end was cut by 5 bases, the J end by 3 bases, with 11 bases between. CDR3 size: 14 residues. The V gene's germline CDR1 is SGHVS and CDR2 FQNEAQ. As concerns this clone: Other DNA sequences in this sample translate to the same CDR3.

This sample comprised PBMCs, obtained after 12 months of ibrutinib treatment. The origin of this receptor is a human donor with chronic lymphocytic leukemia. The V and J genes are TRBV7-8 and TRBJ1-3, with a tentative D call TRBD1 (5 bases). The CDR3 bases are TGTGCCAGCAGCCCGCAGGGAGGTGGAAACACCATATATTTT. This translates into CASSPQGGGNTIYF.